The 21 T cell receptor beta chains below were found in one sample sequenced in a study of brain T cells in children with intractable seizures. Sequencing used immunoSEQ multiplex PCR; TCRdb keeps in-frame clones, though not all of them. The sample lists tens of thousands of clones; around nine tenths were seen once. Sequenced material: peripheral blood, taken at surgery. These receptors originate from a girl aged 2 to 9 with Rasmussen encephalitis and intractable seizures.

V and J are TRBV5-6 and TRBJ1-2, with D possibly matching TRBD1 (5 bases). There are 13 residues in the CDR3. The germline V and J ends were trimmed by 4 bases and 4 bases, with 11 bases remaining between them. Germline values: CDR1 SGHDT, CDR2 YYEEEE. CDR3 amino acids: CASSLERGYGYTF. CDR3 nucleotides: TGTGCCAGCAGCCTTGAGAGGGGCTATGGCTACACCTTC.

The V call is TRBV4-2, the J call TRBJ1-2; no firm D call. Germline-derived CDR1 and CDR2 are LGHNA and YNFKEQ. The CDR3 is 14 residues long. The V gene lost 1 base and the J gene lost 7 bases, with 13 bases spanning the gap. In DNA, the CDR3 is TGTGCCAGCAGCCAAGTCCCGGAGGATCGTGGCTACACCTTC. Its protein product is CASSQVPEDRGYTF.

The chain carries TRBV6-5 and TRBJ1-1; TRBD1 agrees at 7 bases. V lost 6 bases to trimming and J lost 1 base; unmatched junction nucleotides: 5. The CDR3 is 14 residues long. The germline V gene encodes CDR1 MNHEY and CDR2 SVGAGI. The CDR3 DNA is TGTGCCAGCAGGACAGGGCCGGCGAACACTGAAGCTTTCTTT. Translating it yields CASRTGPANTEAFF.

The genes are TRBV11-2 and TRBJ1-2; D may be TRBD1 (5 bases). This CDR3 comprises 13 residues. Per germline, CDR1 SGHAT and CDR2 FQNNGV. V was clipped by 4 bases and J by 4 bases, with 10 bases between them. This CDR3 reads CASSSTTVYGYTF. The CDR3 nucleotides read TGTGCCAGCAGCTCGACGACAGTCTATGGCTACACCTTC.

This clone appeared a single time. This CDR3 is CSVQGAGYGNTIYF. CDR3 sequence (DNA): TGCAGCGTGCAGGGGGCTGGTTATGGAAACACCATATATTTT. The chain employs TRBV29-1 and TRBJ1-3; TRBD1 aligns across 8 bases. The CDR3 is 14 amino acids. V lost 6 bases, J lost 3 bases, and 7 bases stayed unmatched. The V gene's germline CDR1 is SQVTM and CDR2 ANQGSEA.

This chain uses TRBV6-5 with TRBJ1-1; the D gene is possibly TRBD1 (5 bases). From germline, CDR1 is MNHEY and CDR2 SVGAGI. CDR3 length equals 15 residues. Trimming removed 5 bases from V and 5 bases from J, with 18 bases in between. CDR3 nucleotide sequence: TGTGCCAGCAGTCCATCCTGGGGGGATTTGACTGAAGCTTTCTTT. This encodes CASSPSWGDLTEAFF.

The rearrangement links TRBV7-2 to TRBJ2-3; 9 bases are a match to TRBD1. The CDR3 totals 14 residues. Germline loops: CDR1 SGHTA, CDR2 FQGNSA. Trimming at V came to 2 bases and at J to 6 bases, leaving 3 bases not matched to a gene. This chain's CDR3 is CASSLTGGADTQYF. The CDR3, as DNA: TGTGCCAGCAGCTTAACAGGGGGCGCGGATACGCAGTATTTT.

The rearrangement links TRBV6-5 to TRBJ1-2; TRBD1 matches at 9 bases. The CDR3 is made up of 13 amino acids. CDR1 and CDR2 from the germline V gene are MNHEY and SVGAGI. V dropped 6 bases and J dropped 5; count of bases not matched to a gene: 4. CDR3 nucleotide sequence: TGTGCCAGCAGGCAGACAGGGGGATATGGCTACACCTTC. As protein: CASRQTGGYGYTF.

The rearrangement uses TRBV7-9 and TRBJ1-2; 8 bases align to TRBD1. This CDR3 is 14 amino acids long. V was clipped by 5 bases and J by 11 bases; unmatched bases: 13. CDR1 is SEHNR and CDR2 is FQNEAQ in the germline V gene (reference sequence). The CDR3 here is CASSTFSGTGPYTF. The CDR3 coding sequence is TGTGCCAGCAGCACGTTTTCCGGGACAGGCCCTTACACCTTC.

The chain uses TRBV11-2 and TRBJ2-5, with no clear D. The germline V gene encodes CDR1 SGHAT and CDR2 FQNNGV. V lost 1 base and J 5 bases, leaving 11 bases between the germline ends. The CDR3 consists of 14 residues. The chain's CDR3 is CASSLGLVSETQYF. CDR3 bases: TGTGCCAGCAGCTTAGGTTTAGTATCGGAGACCCAGTACTTC.

V usage is TRBV18 and J usage is TRBJ1-5; D uncertain. Germline V gene data show CDR1 as KGHSH and CDR2 as LQKENI. Deletions cut 4 bases from V and 1 base from J, with 8 bases between. The CDR3 contains 14 residues. The DNA of the CDR3 is TGTGCCAGCTCACGGCCAGGAAGCAATCAGCCCCAGCATTTT. It encodes CASSRPGSNQPQHF.

The V and J genes are TRBV7-3 and TRBJ2-1; perhaps TRBD1 as D (6 bases). The ends were cut back, 5 bases at V and 6 bases at J, with 14 bases in the middle. CDR3 length: 14 residues. Per the germline V gene, CDR1 is SGHTA and CDR2 is FQGTGA. CDR3 sequence: CASSPPTGSNEQFF. The CDR3 bases are TGTGCCAGCAGCCCCCCCACAGGGAGCAATGAGCAGTTCTTC.

The V call is TRBV19, the J call TRBJ2-7, with D unclear. This CDR3 spans 14 amino acids. Germline V lookup: CDR1 LNHDA, CDR2 SQIVND (reference sequence). V was clipped by 4 bases and J by 0 bases, with 10 bases between them. In DNA, the CDR3 is TGTGCCAGTAGTACTTGGGCTAGCTCCTACGAGCAGTACTTC. Translating it yields CASSTWASSYEQYF.

This chain uses TRBV27 with TRBJ2-1; 10 bases line up with TRBD2. The V and J ends lost 5 bases and 7 bases, in that order; junction bases with no gene match: 20. The V gene's germline CDR1 is MNHEY and CDR2 SMNVEV (reference sequence). This CDR3 has 19 amino acids. The CDR3 sequence is CASSPIDPGLAGDRNEQFF. CDR3 bases: TGTGCCAGCAGTCCTATTGACCCTGGGCTAGCGGGAGATAGGAATGAGCAGTTCTTC.

The genes are TRBV14 and TRBJ2-1, with D perhaps matching TRBD2 (5 bases). The CDR3 is made up of 14 amino acids. Trimming took off 3 bases at V and 14 bases at J, with 20 bases between the two ends. Per the germline V gene, CDR1 is SGHDN and CDR2 is FVKESK. In DNA form, the CDR3 reads TGTGCCAGCAGCCACCACAACACCCGACTATGGGAGTTCTTC. Residues: CASSHHNTRLWEFF. The full variable domain, its missing parts supplied by reference TRBV14 and TRBJ2-1, is EAGVTQFPSHSVIEKGQTVTLRCDPISGHDNLYWYRRVMGKEIKFLLHFVKESKQDESGMPNNRFLAERTGGTYSTLKVQPAELEDSGVYFCASSHHNTRLWEFFGPGTRLTVL.

In this sample, this clone turned up once. The J gene is TRBJ2-3, the V gene TRBV6-5; D possibly corresponds to TRBD2 (5 bases). CDR1 and CDR2 from the germline V gene are MNHEY and SVGAGI. V lost 5 bases and J lost 4, with 7 bases in between. The CDR3 runs 12 residues. The CDR3 here is CASSTGSDTQYF. CDR3 sequence (DNA): TGTGCCAGCAGTACGGGATCAGATACGCAGTATTTT.

The chain carries TRBV7-2 and TRBJ1-1, with D hard to call. In germline, CDR1 is SGHTA, CDR2 FQGNSA. V was cut by 1 base and J by 8 bases, with 14 bases left in between. The CDR3 is made up of 14 amino acids. The CDR3 region is CASSLGGSQSEAFF. CDR3 nucleotide sequence: TGTGCCAGCAGCTTAGGCGGGAGTCAGTCCGAAGCTTTCTTT.

The V call is TRBV10-3, the J call TRBJ2-1; D perhaps matches TRBD1 (5 bases). Deletions cut 4 bases from V and 8 bases from J, with 9 bases between. Per germline, CDR1 ENHRY and CDR2 SYGVKD. This CDR3 comprises 12 residues. The CDR3 DNA is TGTGCCATCAGTGGGCAGGGCGATGAGCAGTTCTTC. This codes for CAISGQGDEQFF.

The chain employs TRBV15 and TRBJ2-3, with a weak D call TRBD1 (7 bases). Per the germline V gene, CDR1 is LNHNV and CDR2 is YYDKDF (reference sequence). This CDR3 is 14 amino acids long. With 6 bases removed from V and 2 bases from J, the gap between germline ends came to 12 bases. CDR3 region: CATREGAYTDTQYF. In nucleotides, the CDR3 is TGTGCCACCAGGGAGGGGGCTTACACAGATACGCAGTATTTT.

This rearrangement joins TRBV27 to TRBJ2-2; D unclear. The V end lost 7 bases, the J end lost 8 bases, and 23 bases lay between the germline ends. The CDR3 has 16 residues. CDR1 is MNHEY, CDR2 SMNVEV, per germline (reference sequence). The CDR3 region is CASMNRGPDTIGELFF. In nucleotides, the CDR3 is TGTGCCAGCATGAATCGCGGCCCAGACACCATAGGGGAGCTGTTTTTT.

This chain links TRBV9 with TRBJ1-1; D perhaps matches TRBD1 (5 bases). V lost 0 bases and J lost 5, with 8 bases in between. Germline V gives CDR1 SGDLS, CDR2 YYNGEE. This CDR3 comprises 13 residues. Here the CDR3 DNA reads TGTGCCAGCAGCGTAGGGGGGAGGACTGAAGCTTTCTTT. As protein: CASSVGGRTEAFF.